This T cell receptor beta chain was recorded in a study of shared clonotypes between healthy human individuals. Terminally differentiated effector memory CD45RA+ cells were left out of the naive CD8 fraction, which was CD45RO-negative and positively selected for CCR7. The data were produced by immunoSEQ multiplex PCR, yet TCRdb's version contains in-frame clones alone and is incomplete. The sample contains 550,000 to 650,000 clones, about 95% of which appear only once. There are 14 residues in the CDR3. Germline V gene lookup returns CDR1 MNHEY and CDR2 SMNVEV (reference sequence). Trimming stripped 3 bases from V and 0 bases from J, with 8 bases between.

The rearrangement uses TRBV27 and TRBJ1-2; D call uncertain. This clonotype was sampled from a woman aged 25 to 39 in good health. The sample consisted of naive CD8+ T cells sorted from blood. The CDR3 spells CASSLVGTNYGYTF. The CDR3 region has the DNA TGTGCCAGCAGTTTGGTCGGTACTAACTATGGCTACACCTTC.